Each of the 23 T cell receptor beta chains below was sequenced from the same sample in a study of T-cell reconstitution after alpha-beta-depleted transplantation in children (dated by TCRdb to the mid-2010s). The treatment or condition label, read with the paper, signifies: allogeneic hematopoietic cell transplantation with graft depleted of TCRalphabeta T cells and CD19 B cells. The library was obtained by PCR. Sequencing was carried out with an Illumina HiSeq 2500. TCR library preparation used molecular barcoding, with unique molecular identifiers applied to normalize quantification of the TCRbeta repertoire. TCRdb redid the processing of the public reads, applying fastp at Q25 and MiXCR, and retained in-frame beta chains. Each CDR3 protein appears once, grouped with its most common genes and DNA. Here the sample has approximately 110,000 distinct CDR3 sequences; around 23% occur a single time. Under 12% of the sample goes to the ten largest clones.

The sequencing used PBMCs, mostly from graft donor cells, collected 180 days after TCRalphabeta/CD19-depleted stem cell transplant. These receptors came from a male patient aged 2 to 9 who had a stem cell transplant for chronic granulomatous disease, so the T cells may come from the graft donor.

This chain joins TRBV28 and TRBJ2-5; TRBD1 or TRBD2 may be the D gene (5 bases each). Germline-derived CDR1 and CDR2 are MDHEN and SYDVKM. This CDR3 is 14 amino acids long. The germline V and J ends were trimmed by 3 bases and 4 bases, with 12 bases remaining between them. Here the CDR3 reads CASSFGTKAETQYF. The CDR3 nucleotides are TGTGCCAGCAGTTTCGGGACCAAAGCAGAGACCCAGTACTTC.

The gene calls are TRBV9 and TRBJ2-7; D is possibly TRBD1 (6 bases). The ends were cut back, 3 bases at V and 6 bases at J, with 13 bases in the middle. The CDR3 consists of 13 residues. Germline-derived CDR1 and CDR2 are SGDLS and YYNGEE. CDR3 sequence reads: CASSGGQTGEQYF. The CDR3 DNA sequence: TGTGCCAGCAGCGGCGGACAGACGGGCGAGCAGTACTTC.

The table lists this clonotype with many counts. The chain is built from TRBV29-1 and TRBJ2-1; TRBD2 agrees at 15 bases. The CDR3 extends over 15 amino acids. CDR1 is SQVTM, CDR2 ANQGSEA, per germline. J lost 7 bases, V lost 6 bases, and 7 bases had no gene match. CDR3 DNA: TGCAGCGTCCGGACTAGCGGGAGGGCCGGGAATGAGCAGTTCTTC. It translates to CSVRTSGRAGNEQFF.

This clonotype was found many times. CDR3 nucleotides: TGCAGTGCCCTTGGGCGGACAGTAATTGATGGCTACACCTTC. It yields the protein CSALGRTVIDGYTF. The chain joins TRBV20-1 to TRBJ1-2, with TRBD1 as a possible D gene (6 bases). The germline V and J ends were trimmed by 6 bases and 6 bases, with 20 bases remaining between them. This CDR3 contains 14 residues. Germline CDR1 reads DFQATT; CDR2 reads SNEGSKA (reference sequence).

This chain joins TRBV7-8 and TRBJ2-5, with 8 bases matching TRBD2. The CDR3 length is 13 residues. The germline V gene encodes CDR1 SGHVS and CDR2 FQNEAQ. Losses at the gene ends were 4 bases for V and 5 bases for J; bases not matched to a gene: 3. CDR3 nucleotide sequence: TGTGCCAGCAGCTGGAAGCGGGGGGAGACCCAGTACTTC. It codes for CASSWKRGETQYF.

Ten or more counts support this clonotype. The V gene is TRBV6-4, the J gene TRBJ2-1; D may be TRBD1 or TRBD2 (5 bases each). Trimming removed 0 bases from V and 2 bases from J, with 8 bases in between. The CDR3 has 15 residues. Looked up from germline, CDR1 is MRHNA and CDR2 is SNTAGT. The CDR3 nucleotides are TGTGCCAGCAGTGACTCGGGGGAGCCCTACAATGAGCAGTTCTTC. As protein: CASSDSGEPYNEQFF.

Many counts were recorded for this clonotype. The chain is built from TRBV10-3 and TRBJ2-5, with D possibly being TRBD2 (6 bases). CDR1 is ENHRY, CDR2 SYGVKD, per germline. The CDR3 loop spans 13 amino acids. The V end was cut by 6 bases, the J end by 3 bases, with 11 bases between. CDR3 sequence (DNA): TGTGCCATCAGCGAGCCGGGGGAAGAGACCCAGTACTTC. Translation gives CAISEPGEETQYF.

This clonotype was seen only a few times. V usage is TRBV7-8 and J usage is TRBJ2-7, with D tentatively TRBD2 (6 bases). The CDR3 length is 14 residues. The V end was cut by 5 bases, the J end by 4 bases, with 15 bases between. Germline V gives CDR1 SGHVS, CDR2 FQNEAQ. The CDR3 loop is CASSPGVPPYEQYF. The DNA of the CDR3 is TGTGCCAGCAGCCCGGGAGTTCCCCCTTACGAGCAGTACTTC.

This chain uses TRBV20-1 with TRBJ2-1; 10 bases align to TRBD2. CDR1 is DFQATT, CDR2 SNEGSKA, per germline (reference sequence). The CDR3 is 13 amino acids. The trim removed 2 bases at V and 9 bases at J, leaving 4 bases unmatched. In DNA, the CDR3 is TGCAGTGCTAGACTAGCGGGAGTCCCTGAGCAGTTCTTC. This codes for CSARLAGVPEQFF.

This clonotype was seen many times. The chain combines TRBV20-1 with TRBJ2-7, with 7 bases lining up with TRBD1. Germline CDR1 and CDR2: DFQATT and SNEGSKA (reference sequence). CDR3 size: 13 residues. Losses at the gene ends were 1 base for V and 4 bases for J; bases not matched to a gene: 4. CDR3 coding DNA: TGCAGTGCTAGAGCTACAGGGGTTTACGAGCAGTACTTC. Translating it yields CSARATGVYEQYF.

This clonotype was recorded a few times. The genes are TRBV4-2 and TRBJ2-1; D is perhaps TRBD2 (5 bases). CDR1 is LGHNA and CDR2 is YNFKEQ in the germline V gene. This CDR3 is built from 12 residues. The V end lost 4 bases, the J end lost 7 bases, and 8 bases lay between the germline ends. CDR3 protein: CASSPPGNEQFF. Here the CDR3 DNA reads TGTGCCAGCAGCCCTCCGGGGAATGAGCAGTTCTTC.

This chain joins TRBV7-6 and TRBJ2-3, with 9 nucleotides matching TRBD2. The CDR3 totals 18 residues. The junction had 16 bases not matched to a gene; V was cut back by 5 bases and J by 4 bases. Germline CDR1 reads SGHVS; CDR2 reads FNYEAQ. For the CDR3, the DNA is TGTGCCAGCAGCCTCTGGGAGACTAGCGGAGGGGTCCCAGATACGCAGTATTTT. This translates into CASSLWETSGGVPDTQYF.

The table lists this clonotype with many counts. V is TRBV20-1 and J is TRBJ2-5; D is undetermined. CDR3 length: 10 residues. Germline-derived CDR1 and CDR2 are DFQATT and SNEGSKA (reference sequence). With 7 bases removed from V and 1 base from J, the gap between germline ends came to 4 bases. This chain's CDR3 is CSGFQETQYF. CDR3 coding DNA: TGCAGTGGGTTCCAAGAGACCCAGTACTTC.

This clonotype has more than one count but fewer than ten. The chain employs TRBV15 and TRBJ2-1; TRBD1 might be the D (6 bases). This CDR3 contains 16 residues. The V end lost 0 bases, the J end lost 7 bases, and 16 bases lay between the germline ends. CDR1 and CDR2 (germline): LNHNV, YYDKDF (reference sequence). The DNA for the CDR3 is TGTGCCACCAGCAGAGATTTCGACAGGAGGAAAAATGAGCAGTTCTTC. It encodes CATSRDFDRRKNEQFF.

V and J are TRBV20-1 and TRBJ1-2; possibly TRBD1 for D (6 bases). From germline, CDR1 is DFQATT and CDR2 SNEGSKA (reference sequence). There are 14 residues in the CDR3. Trimming stripped 1 base from V and 7 bases from J, with 16 bases between. CDR3 bases: TGCAGTGCTAGAGTTGGGGGGGCTGGGTTTGGCTACACCTTC. Protein: CSARVGGAGFGYTF.

The chain employs TRBV7-2 and TRBJ2-1; D perhaps matches TRBD1 (6 bases). This CDR3 is built from 15 residues. Trimming left V 4 bases short and J 4 bases short, with 14 bases between. Germline lookup yields CDR1 SGHTA and CDR2 FQGNSA. CDR3 loop: CASSSSRDTYNEQFF. DNA for the CDR3: TGTGCCAGCAGCTCCTCCCGGGACACATACAATGAGCAGTTCTTC.

The chain employs TRBV19 and TRBJ1-5, with 9 bases aligning to TRBD1. J lost 4 bases, V lost 8 bases, and 3 bases had no gene match. CDR3 length: 13 amino acids. CDR1 and CDR2 from the germline V gene are LNHDA and SQIVND (reference sequence). CDR3: CASGGQGNQPQHF. CDR3 DNA: TGTGCCAGTGGCGGACAGGGGAATCAGCCCCAGCATTTT.

This rearrangement joins TRBV5-6 to TRBJ1-5, with no clear D. The CDR3 has 16 amino acids. With 1 base removed from V and 2 bases from J, the gap between germline ends came to 13 bases. Germline CDR1 and CDR2: SGHDT and YYEEEE. The CDR3 DNA reads TGTGCCAGCAGCTTGTTTTCGGGTCTGGGCAATCAGCCCCAGCATTTT. Encoded protein: CASSLFSGLGNQPQHF.

The table lists this clonotype with many counts. The CDR3, as DNA: TGTGCCAGCAGTCCACGTGGGAACAGCGGGTCTTATGGCTACACCTTC. Translation gives CASSPRGNSGSYGYTF. This sequence joins TRBV7-2 and TRBJ1-2; D ambiguous. Germline CDR1 is SGHTA and CDR2 is FQGNSA. The V end lost 6 bases, the J end lost 5 bases, and 22 bases lay between the germline ends. The CDR3 is 16 residues long. Drawing the rest from reference TRBV7-2 and TRBJ1-2, the complete variable domain is GAGVSQSPSNKVTEKGKDVELRCDPISGHTALYWYRQSLGQGLEFLIYFQGNSAPDKSGLPSDRFSAERTGGSVSTLTIQRTQQEDSAVYLCASSPRGNSGSYGYTFGSGTRLTVV.

The gene calls are TRBV29-1 and TRBJ2-3; TRBD2 agrees at 12 bases. The CDR3 length is 14 residues. The V and J ends lost 7 bases and 5 bases, in that order; junction bases with no gene match: 7. The germline CDR1 and CDR2 sequences are SQVTM and ANQGSEA. CDR3 nucleotide sequence: TGCAGCGGCTCTAGCGGGGGGGCCCTAGATACGCAGTATTTT. As protein: CSGSSGGALDTQYF.

The rearrangement links TRBV2 to TRBJ1-5; 7 bases line up with TRBD1. Trimming cost V 11 bases and J 5 bases; bases outside gene matches: 15. CDR1 and CDR2 from the germline V gene are SNHLY and FYNNEI. This CDR3 spans 15 amino acids. The CDR3: CAFSIRDSLYQPQHF. CDR3 bases: TGTGCCTTCTCCATCCGGGACAGCCTTTATCAGCCCCAGCATTTT.

This clonotype was seen ten or more times. The chain is built from TRBV7-9 and TRBJ1-6; D is uncertain. Trimming took 5 bases from V and 7 from J, leaving 15 bases between them. The V gene's germline CDR1 is SEHNR and CDR2 FQNEAQ (reference sequence). The CDR3 has 15 amino acids. The DNA of the CDR3 is TGTGCCAGCAGCCGGACGGGGTCGATGAATTCACCCCTCCACTTT. As protein: CASSRTGSMNSPLHF.

This clonotype was seen more than once but under ten times. The chain links TRBV13 to TRBJ2-7, with 12 bases lining up with TRBD2. Germline V gene data show CDR1 as PRHDT and CDR2 as FYEKMQ (reference sequence). The CDR3 totals 15 residues. With 4 bases clipped from V and 3 bases from J, the junction kept 4 bases outside the gene matches. As DNA, the CDR3 is TGTGCCAGCAGCTGGAGGACTAGCGGGAACTACGAGCAGTACTTC. This translates into CASSWRTSGNYEQYF.